Below are 19 T cell receptor beta chains sequenced from a single sample in a study of T cell repertoires in cytomegalovirus infection (dated by TCRdb to the late 2010s). The run used an Illumina HiSeq 1500. Through fastp at Q25 and MiXCR, TCRdb rebuilt clones from the public reads, retaining in-frame beta chains. Each CDR3 protein gets just one entry, which takes the most common genes and DNA from the rows behind it. Here the sample has about 450,000 distinct CDR3 sequences; 25% to 40% occur a single time. The top ten clones comprise around 13% of the sample. Sequencing was performed on PBMCs. The receptors come from a human donor in good health (CMV status not recorded). Some clones in this sample may be carry-over from other donors' samples.

The rearrangement joins TRBV19 to TRBJ1-6; tentative D call: TRBD1 (5 bases). V was clipped by 7 bases and J by 4 bases, with 17 bases between them. The CDR3 is 16 residues long. Germline CDR1 LNHDA, CDR2 SQIVND (reference sequence). CDR3 protein: CASTHLRQQYNSPLHF. The CDR3 DNA sequence: TGTGCCAGTACCCACCTAAGACAGCAGTATAATTCACCCCTCCACTTT.

In the case of this clonotype: This may stem from a read error, because a much larger clone lies one nucleotide away. This rearrangement joins TRBV6-1 to TRBJ1-1; 8 nucleotides align to TRBD1. The CDR3 covers 15 residues. CDR1 is MNHNS, CDR2 SASEGT, per germline. The CDR3 region is CASKLWQGANTEACF. The CDR3 region has the DNA TGTGCCAGCAAGTTGTGGCAGGGGGCGAACACTGAAGCTTGCTTT.

This clonotype was seen many times. V and J are TRBV11-2 and TRBJ1-1; a weak D match, TRBD1 (6 bases). Between the trimmed V and J ends, which lost 3 bases and 0 bases, there was a span of 20 bases. CDR1 is SGHAT, CDR2 FQNNGV, per germline. The CDR3 runs to 18 residues. The CDR3 DNA follows: TGTGCCAGCAGCTTGTTTTCTGGGACAAACAACATGAACACTGAAGCTTTCTTT. Translating gives CASSLFSGTNNMNTEAFF. The full variable domain, completed using reference TRBV11-2 and TRBJ1-1, is EAGVAQSPRYKIIEKRQSVAFWCNPISGHATLYWYQQILGQGPKLLIQFQNNGVVDDSQLPKDRFSAERLKGVDSTLKIQPAKLEDSAVYLCASSLFSGTNNMNTEAFFGQGTRLTVV.

The CDR3 region is CSAGTAKAMNTEAFF. The CDR3 nucleotides are TGCAGTGCCGGGACAGCCAAGGCGATGAACACTGAAGCTTTCTTT. V and J are TRBV20-1 and TRBJ1-1, with TRBD1 matching over 7 bases. From germline, CDR1 is DFQATT and CDR2 SNEGSKA (reference sequence). V shed 6 bases, J shed 0 bases, and the junction held 10 bases outside the gene matches. The CDR3 is 15 amino acids.

This clonotype came up many times. The chain couples TRBV7-2 to TRBJ1-2; 9 bases are a match to TRBD1. J gave up 8 bases and V 5 bases, and 12 bases lay outside the gene matches. CDR3 length: 15 residues. Germline assignment: CDR1 SGHTA and CDR2 FQGNSA. The CDR3 bases are TGTGCCAGCAGCCTCGGGGACCGGGACAGGGAGGGCTACACCTTC. This gives the protein CASSLGDRDREGYTF.

Remarks on this clonotype: The junction departs from the called germline gene at one end, perhaps through a read error. The genes are TRBV20-1 and TRBJ2-4, with D perhaps matching TRBD2 (5 bases). Germline V gene sequence: CDR1 DFQATT, CDR2 SNEGSKA (reference sequence). The CDR3 loop spans 17 amino acids. The CDR3 loop is CSSSPSVGVTAKNIQYF. In nucleotides, the CDR3 is TGCAGTTCTAGCCCTTCCGTGGGAGTAACAGCCAAAAACATTCAGTACTTC.

About this clonotype: A much larger clonotype is one base distant, so this may be a read error. V usage is TRBV7-8 and J usage is TRBJ2-1; D possibly matches TRBD1 or TRBD2 (6 bases each). The CDR3 totals 17 residues. The germline gives CDR1 SGHVS, CDR2 FQNEAQ. CDR3 loop: CASSLAVRGGPYNEQCF. CDR3 sequence (DNA): TGTGCCAGCAGCTTAGCGGTCCGAGGGGGGCCCTACAATGAGCAGTGCTTC.

This clonotype was seen a handful of times. V and J are TRBV6-4 and TRBJ2-1; 13 bases are shared with TRBD2. The CDR3 length is 17 residues. Germline V lookup: CDR1 MRHNA, CDR2 SNTAGT. V lost 1 base and J lost 7; bases outside the gene matches: 7. The CDR3 sequence is CASSDWGLAGLRNEQFF. The CDR3 nucleotides read TGTGCCAGCAGTGACTGGGGACTAGCGGGGTTGCGAAATGAGCAGTTCTTC.

The V and J genes are TRBV12-3 or TRBV12-4 and TRBJ1-3, with D hard to call. The V end lost 5 bases, the J end lost 2 bases, and 13 bases lay between the germline ends. The CDR3 is 15 amino acids. The CDR3 bases are TGTGCCAGCAGTCCCGTCAACTTACCTGGAAACACCATATATTTT. Translation gives CASSPVNLPGNTIYF.

As for this clonotype: This may arise from a read error, as a much more abundant clone is one base away. The chain links TRBV7-2 to TRBJ2-7; a possible D gene is TRBD2 (5 bases). V was trimmed by 7 bases and J by 6 bases, leaving 28 bases between them. The CDR3 has 17 residues. CDR1 and CDR2 from the germline V gene are SGHTA and FQGNSA. This chain's CDR3 is CASTPNSVGAMVGEQYF. The DNA for the CDR3 is TGTGCCAGCACCCCCAATTCCGTGGGAGCTATGGTTGGCGAGCAGTACTTC.

CDR3 protein: CASSRRDRADSNQPQHF. CDR3 coding DNA: TGTGCCAGCAGCCGCCGGGACAGGGCAGATAGCAATCAGCCCCAGCATTTT. J is TRBJ1-5 and V is TRBV5-6; 9 nucleotides agree with TRBD1. This CDR3 is 17 amino acids long. The germline V gene has CDR1 SGHDT and CDR2 YYEEEE. The V segment lost 4 bases and the J segment 0 bases; nucleotides outside the gene matches: 8. The full variable domain, its missing parts supplied by reference TRBV5-6 and TRBJ1-5, is DAGVTQSPTHLIKTRGQQVTLRCSPKSGHDTVSWYQQALGQGPQFIFQYYEEEERQRGNFPDRFSGHQFPNYSSELNVNALLLGDSALYLCASSRRDRADSNQPQHFGDGTRLSIL.

V gene TRBV6-2 or TRBV6-3 combines with J gene TRBJ2-1; 9 bases match TRBD2. V lost 4 bases and J lost 10; bases outside the gene matches: 5. The CDR3 has 13 residues. The V gene's germline CDR1 is MNHEY and CDR2 SVGEGT. The CDR3: CASSSLAGGEQFF. CDR3 nucleotides: TGTGCCAGCAGTTCCCTGGCGGGGGGGGAGCAGTTCTTC.

J is TRBJ2-7 and V is TRBV14, with D possibly being TRBD2 (6 bases). The CDR3 is 16 amino acids. Between the trimmed V and J ends, which lost 6 bases and 0 bases, there was a span of 18 bases. Germline CDR1 SGHDN, CDR2 FVKESK. CDR3 coding DNA: TGTGCCAGCAGTCCACCGGGGAGGCCCCGCTCCTACGAGCAGTACTTC. It translates to CASSPPGRPRSYEQYF.

This clonotype was observed a handful of times. The rearrangement uses TRBV6-2 or TRBV6-3 and TRBJ1-5; 7 nucleotides align to TRBD1. The CDR3 length is 15 residues. Unmatched junction bases numbered 7, after V lost 5 bases and J lost 3 bases. CDR1 and CDR2 (germline): MNHEY, SVGEGT. Here the CDR3 reads CASSQQGTSNQPQHF. In DNA, the CDR3 is TGTGCCAGCAGTCAACAGGGGACTTCCAATCAGCCCCAGCATTTT.

The chain employs TRBV6-5 and TRBJ1-3, with a possible D match to TRBD1 (6 bases). This CDR3 is built from 14 residues. CDR1 MNHEY and CDR2 SVGAGI come from the germline V gene. Trimming took 6 bases from V and 0 from J, leaving 9 bases between them. The CDR3 sequence: CASSDRSSGNTIYF. DNA of the CDR3: TGTGCCAGCAGCGACAGGAGCTCTGGAAACACCATATATTTT.

This clonotype was picked up one time. J is TRBJ1-2 and V is TRBV5-4, with 8 positions matching TRBD1. Germline values: CDR1 SGHNT, CDR2 YYREEE (reference sequence). J lost 7 bases, V lost 4 bases, and 9 bases had no gene match. The length of the CDR3 is 14 residues. The CDR3 DNA is TGTGCCAGCAGCCTACCCGGACAGGGCCGTGGCTACACCTTC. Protein sequence: CASSLPGQGRGYTF.

As for this clonotype: The CDR3 ends on some other residue instead of the conserved phenylalanine or tryptophan, so this is likely a read error. The chain uses TRBV6-6 and TRBJ2-7, with D unresolved. V lost 7 bases to trimming and J lost 5 bases, with 18 bases between them. CDR1 and CDR2 from the germline V gene are MNHNY and SVGAGI (reference sequence). There are 14 residues in the CDR3. The CDR3 sequence: CASTLDHTRDEQYL. The CDR3 DNA reads as TGTGCCAGCACTTTGGACCATACACGGGACGAGCAGTACTTA.

This clonotype showed up just once. An end of the junction differs from the germline gene, which may be a read error. The V gene is TRBV6-2 or TRBV6-3, the J gene TRBJ2-1; 13 bases map to TRBD2. CDR1 and CDR2 from the germline V gene are MNHEY and SVGEGT. CDR3 length: 15 residues. The DNA of the CDR3 is TGTGCCAGCGGTTCGGCCGGGACTAGCGGGGAGGTAGAGATCTTC. The encoded protein is CASGSAGTSGEVEIF.

The chain joins TRBV6-5 to TRBJ2-1, with D possibly being TRBD2 (5 bases). V lost 7 bases to trimming and J lost 0 bases, with 13 bases between them. The V gene's germline CDR1 is MNHEY and CDR2 SVGAGI. The CDR3 contains 15 residues. The CDR3 DNA sequence: TGTGCCAGCACCCACTCGGGGAGCTCCTACAATGAGCAGTTCTTC. It translates to CASTHSGSSYNEQFF.